Below are 9 T cell receptor beta chains sequenced from a single sample in a study of CD8+ T cells in alopecia areata. As the sequencing template, cDNA was produced by extracting RNA and reverse transcribing it. Sequencing used immunoSEQ multiplex PCR; TCRdb keeps in-frame clones, though not all of them. Counted here are about 250,000 clones, around 64% occurring once; the ten biggest clones make up roughly 0.93%. The treatment is: oral pan-JAK inhibitor, 5-10 mg twice daily. Specimen: CD4+ T cells sorted from blood, collected around week 53, from a patient treated with tofacitinib. These receptors all stem from a human donor with alopecia areata.

This clone was seen a few times. The V call is TRBV7-9, the J call TRBJ1-2, with 11 bases that match TRBD1. CDR1 and CDR2 (germline): SEHNR, FQNEAQ (reference sequence). This CDR3 comprises 14 residues. J gave up 6 bases and V 2 bases, and 2 bases lay outside the gene matches. The CDR3 DNA follows: TGTGCCAGCAGCTTAATGGGACAGGGGGATGGCTACACCTTC. Translated: CASSLMGQGDGYTF.

The chain employs TRBV5-1 and TRBJ1-5; a weak D match, TRBD1 (5 bases). The length of the CDR3 is 14 residues. Germline CDR1 SGHRS, CDR2 YFSETQ. The V end was cut by 0 bases, the J end by 7 bases, with 11 bases between. The CDR3 DNA reads TGCGCCAGCAGCTTGGGGGGGAAGGACCAGCCCCAGCATTTT. This encodes CASSLGGKDQPQHF.

The rearrangement uses TRBV6-5 and TRBJ2-4; possibly TRBD1 or TRBD2 for D (6 bases each). From germline, CDR1 is MNHEY and CDR2 SVGAGI. V lost 0 bases and J lost 12, with 21 bases in between. The CDR3 is 16 residues long. CDR3 DNA: TGTGCCAGCAGTTACTCTTGGGGCCCCACAGGGAGGCCTCAGTACTTC. This translates into CASSYSWGPTGRPQYF.

The chain combines TRBV6-1 with TRBJ2-7; D remains ambiguous. V was shortened by 7 bases and J by 0 bases, with 13 bases between the two germline ends. The CDR3 totals 14 residues. From germline, CDR1 is MNHNS and CDR2 SASEGT. This chain's CDR3 is CASIPDGFSYEQYF. The CDR3 coding sequence is TGTGCCAGCATTCCGGACGGATTCTCCTACGAGCAGTACTTC.

In its sample, this clone was seen once. The J gene is TRBJ1-1, the V gene TRBV6-5; 7 nucleotides match TRBD1. The germline V gene has CDR1 MNHEY and CDR2 SVGAGI. After removal of 6 bases from V and 1 base from J, the junction contained 8 bases not matched to a gene. The CDR3 runs to 15 residues. The CDR3 sequence: CASRDGQARNTEAFF. In nucleotides, the CDR3 is TGTGCCAGCAGAGACGGACAGGCACGGAACACTGAAGCTTTCTTT.

Only a few counts were recorded for this clone. The J gene is TRBJ2-7, the V gene TRBV10-3, with 10 bases lining up with TRBD2. Germline V gene data show CDR1 as ENHRY and CDR2 as SYGVKD. This CDR3 contains 13 residues. Trimming at V came to 10 bases and at J to 4 bases, leaving 7 bases not matched to a gene. The CDR3 DNA follows: TGTGCCACCCAAGCGGGGGGGAGTTACGAGCAGTACTTC. Its translation is CATQAGGSYEQYF.

In its sample, this clone was seen a few times. CDR3 in DNA: TGTGCCAGTAGTATAGGCGTGAACACTGAAGCTTTCTTT. As protein: CASSIGVNTEAFF. V gene TRBV19 combines with J gene TRBJ1-1, with D unclear. CDR3 length: 13 amino acids. The germline V and J ends were trimmed by 1 base and 0 bases, with 3 bases remaining between them. The V gene's germline CDR1 is LNHDA and CDR2 SQIVND (reference sequence).

The V call is TRBV5-6, the J call TRBJ2-3, with a possible D match to TRBD2 (7 bases). CDR3 length: 16 amino acids. CDR1 and CDR2 (germline): SGHDT, YYEEEE. V lost 5 bases, J lost 1 base, and 17 bases lay in between. This CDR3 is CASSPRGASRTDTQYF. CDR3 DNA sequence: TGTGCCAGCAGTCCACGGGGGGCTTCTCGCACAGATACGCAGTATTTT.

This chain links TRBV2 with TRBJ1-2, with D unclear. The CDR3 sequence is 11 residues long. The ends were cut back, 2 bases at V and 8 bases at J, with 6 bases in the middle. In germline, CDR1 is SNHLY, CDR2 FYNNEI. The CDR3, as DNA: TGTGCCAGCAGTGAACAGGACGGCTACACCTTC. Its translation is CASSEQDGYTF.